Listed here are 13 T cell receptor beta chains from one sample, sequenced in a study of T-cell memory formation after mild COVID-19. TCRdb processed the 5' RACE reads anew with MiXCR; each CDR3 protein has one entry. The sample includes roughly 400,000 distinct CDR3 sequences, 16% of them seen just once. The specimen was PBMCs or a T cell subset sorted from them (not recorded which). These receptors originate from a man between 18 and 29 years old who had mild COVID-19 (a few samples of this study predate the infection). Cell type and time point are not known.

This clonotype was detected only a few times. The chain links TRBV25-1 to TRBJ2-5; tentatively, D is TRBD2 (7 bases). CDR3 length: 14 amino acids. Germline V lookup: CDR1 MGHDK, CDR2 SYGVNS. Trimming cost V 2 bases and J 4 bases, with 11 bases left between them. The CDR3 region is CASSERGGGETQYF. The CDR3 nucleotides read TGTGCCAGCAGTGAACGGGGAGGGGGAGAGACCCAGTACTTC.

This clonotype was counted a few times. V gene TRBV7-3 combines with J gene TRBJ2-3; 9 nucleotides align to TRBD2. Unmatched junction bases numbered 9, after V lost 0 bases and J lost 5 bases. The V gene's germline CDR1 is SGHTA and CDR2 FQGTGA. The CDR3 sequence is 17 residues long. In DNA, the CDR3 is TGTGCCAGCAGCTTAACGCTACGCGGGGGGGCTCGAGATACGCAGTATTTT. It is translated as CASSLTLRGGARDTQYF.

The V call is TRBV20-1, the J call TRBJ1-2; D gene uncertain. The germline V gene encodes CDR1 DFQATT and CDR2 SNEGSKA (reference sequence). This CDR3 region has 13 residues. Deletions cut 8 bases from V and 4 bases from J, with 17 bases between. CDR3: CSSRPGLAYGYTF. In DNA, the CDR3 is TGCAGTTCCCGCCCGGGTCTGGCCTATGGCTACACCTTC.

V gene TRBV10-3 combines with J gene TRBJ1-6; the D gene is possibly TRBD1 (5 bases). V dropped 8 bases and J dropped 5 bases, with 13 bases sitting between them. CDR3 size: 14 residues. Germline V gene sequence: CDR1 ENHRY, CDR2 SYGVKD. CDR3 protein: CAIGAGRHNSPLHF. The CDR3 DNA reads as TGTGCCATCGGGGCAGGGCGGCATAATTCACCCCTCCACTTT.

In this sample, this clonotype turned up many times. The chain uses TRBV7-2 and TRBJ2-2; either TRBD1 or TRBD2 may supply D (5 bases each). CDR3 size: 17 residues. With 6 bases removed from V and 1 base from J, the gap between germline ends came to 18 bases. Germline CDR1 and CDR2: SGHTA and FQGNSA. CDR3: CASRSFGTDLNTGELFF. The CDR3 nucleotides are TGTGCCAGCAGGTCGTTTGGGACGGATCTGAACACCGGGGAGCTGTTTTTT.

The chain recombines TRBV4-3 with TRBJ2-2, with 8 bases fitting TRBD2. The V segment lost 4 bases and the J segment 6 bases; nucleotides outside the gene matches: 13. Germline V gives CDR1 LGHNA, CDR2 YSLEER. This CDR3 is 17 amino acids long. The CDR3 DNA sequence: TGCGCCAGCAGCCCGTCGGGGGGGCGAAATCCACCCGGGGAGCTGTTTTTT. Amino acids: CASSPSGGRNPPGELFF.

The chain is built from TRBV7-3 and TRBJ2-1, with TRBD1 identical over 9 bases. CDR3 length: 15 residues. J was trimmed by 6 bases and V by 1 base; bases with no gene match: 4. Germline lookup yields CDR1 SGHTA and CDR2 FQGTGA. CDR3 sequence (DNA): TGTGCCAGCAGCTTAAAGGACAGGGGTTTCAATGAGCAGTTCTTC. It specifies CASSLKDRGFNEQFF.

This clonotype turned up a few times. V gene TRBV27 combines with J gene TRBJ2-3; 7 bases fit TRBD1. This CDR3 contains 15 residues. With V trimmed by 1 base and J by 2 bases, 3 bases remained unmatched. From germline, CDR1 is MNHEY and CDR2 SMNVEV (reference sequence). The DNA for the CDR3 is TGTGCCAGCAGTTTATTCGACAGGGCCACAGATACGCAGTATTTT. Amino acids: CASSLFDRATDTQYF.

In this sample, this clonotype turned up a few times. Compared with germline, one end of the junction differs, possibly owing to a read error. J is TRBJ2-3 and V is TRBV20-1; 11 bases match TRBD2. This CDR3 is 15 amino acids long. The germline gives CDR1 DFQATT, CDR2 SNEGSKA (reference sequence). DNA of the CDR3: TGCAGTGCCAGAGCTAGCGGGGGGCCCGGGGATACGCAGTATTTT. Its translation is CSARASGGPGDTQYF.

The V gene is TRBV6-5, the J gene TRBJ2-3; the D gene is possibly TRBD2 (7 bases). CDR1 and CDR2 (germline): MNHEY, SVGAGI. The CDR3 has 15 residues. The ends were cut back, 1 base at V and 3 bases at J, with 11 bases in the middle. CDR3 DNA: TGTGCCAGCAGTTACTGGGGGGGGCGGACAGATACGCAGTATTTT. Translating gives CASSYWGGRTDTQYF.

This clonotype showed up just a few times. This rearrangement joins TRBV28 to TRBJ2-7; D is unresolved. V gave up 4 bases and J gave up 2 bases, with 12 bases separating them. Germline CDR1 and CDR2: MDHEN and SYDVKM. The CDR3 loop spans 14 amino acids. CDR3 DNA sequence: TGTGCCAGCAGTTCTTTGGGCAGTACCTACGAGCAGTACGTC. Translation: CASSSLGSTYEQYV.

This sequence joins TRBV28 and TRBJ1-2; D remains ambiguous. V was cut by 2 bases and J by 8 bases, with 15 bases left in between. This CDR3 is 14 amino acids long. Per the germline V gene, CDR1 is MDHEN and CDR2 is SYDVKM. The CDR3 DNA sequence: TGTGCCAGCAGTTTAACTGGGCAGGCGTACGGCTACACCTTC. Residues: CASSLTGQAYGYTF.

V gene TRBV7-6 combines with J gene TRBJ1-5; weak D call: TRBD1 (5 bases). Trimming removed 5 bases from V and 2 bases from J, with 16 bases in between. CDR3 length equals 16 residues. Germline values: CDR1 SGHVS, CDR2 FNYEAQ. This CDR3 is CASSNGALRGNQPQHF. The CDR3 DNA reads TGTGCCAGCAGCAACGGGGCCCTTAGGGGCAATCAGCCCCAGCATTTT.